This TCR beta chain was captured in a study of blood T cell repertoires in COVID-19. At the level of the study: Acute and convalescent COVID-19 samples came from the United States, Italy and Spain. Nucleic acid was either cDNA or gDNA, and it came from T cells, B-cell-depleted T cells, or PBMCs.

V gave up 6 bases and J gave up 8 bases; unmatched junction bases: 9. Germline V gene lookup returns CDR1 MNHEY and CDR2 SMNVEV (reference sequence). This CDR3 has 15 residues. While infection was still active, Seattle patients were enrolled and then followed longitudinally. Original data processing: Amplified reference gene primers provided the basis for estimating nucleated cell counts. Sequencing used immunoSEQ multiplex PCR; TCRdb keeps in-frame clones, though not all of them. Clone size and V and J calls were adopted from that table, with D and trimming inferred from the DNA. This table holds about 250,000 clones, about 91% found once.

The receptor was isolated from a woman aged 25-40 years with COVID-19, enrolled during active disease. The chain has TRBV27 and TRBJ2-3; 12 bases are shared with TRBD1. Sequenced material: peripheral blood. The DNA of the CDR3 is TGTGCCAGCAGCCCGGGACAGGGGGCTATAGGTACGCAGTATTTT. It translates to CASSPGQGAIGTQYF.